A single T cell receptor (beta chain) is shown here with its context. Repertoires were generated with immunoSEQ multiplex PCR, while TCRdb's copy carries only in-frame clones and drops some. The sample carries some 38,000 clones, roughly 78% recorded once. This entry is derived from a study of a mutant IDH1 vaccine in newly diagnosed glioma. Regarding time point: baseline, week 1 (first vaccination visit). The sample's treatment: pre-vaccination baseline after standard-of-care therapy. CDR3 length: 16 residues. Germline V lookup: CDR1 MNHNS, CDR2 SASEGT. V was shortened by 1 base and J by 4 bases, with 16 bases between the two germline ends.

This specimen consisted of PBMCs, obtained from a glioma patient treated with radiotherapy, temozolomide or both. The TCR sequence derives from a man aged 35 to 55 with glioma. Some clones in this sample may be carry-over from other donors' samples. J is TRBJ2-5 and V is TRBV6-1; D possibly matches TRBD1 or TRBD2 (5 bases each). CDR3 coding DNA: TGTGCCAGCAGTGAAGGGGGGATCACGGTCGCAGAGACCCAGTACTTC. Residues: CASSEGGITVAETQYF.